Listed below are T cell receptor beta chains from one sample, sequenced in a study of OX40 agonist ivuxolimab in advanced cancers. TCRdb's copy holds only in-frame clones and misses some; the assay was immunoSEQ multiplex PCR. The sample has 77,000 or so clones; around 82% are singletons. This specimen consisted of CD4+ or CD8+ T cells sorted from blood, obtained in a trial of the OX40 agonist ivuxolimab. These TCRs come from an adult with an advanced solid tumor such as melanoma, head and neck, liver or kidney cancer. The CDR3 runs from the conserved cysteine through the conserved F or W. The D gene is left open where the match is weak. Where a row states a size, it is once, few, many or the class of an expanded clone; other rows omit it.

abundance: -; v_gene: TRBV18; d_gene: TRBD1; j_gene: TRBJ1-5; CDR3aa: CASSPAGTGGSQPQHF; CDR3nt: TGTGCCAGCTCACCAGCCGGGACAGGGGGCTCCCAGCCCCAGCATTTT
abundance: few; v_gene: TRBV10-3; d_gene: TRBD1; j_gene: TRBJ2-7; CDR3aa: CAIRPGQGSYEQYF; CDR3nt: TGTGCCATCAGGCCGGGACAGGGCTCCTACGAGCAGTACTTC
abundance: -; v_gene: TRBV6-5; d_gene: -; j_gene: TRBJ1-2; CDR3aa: CASSYGRSTNYGYTF; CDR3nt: TGTGCCAGCAGTTACGGGCGGAGCACTAACTATGGCTACACCTTC
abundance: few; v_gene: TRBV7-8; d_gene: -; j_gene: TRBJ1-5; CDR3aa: CASSLVRTASNQPQHF; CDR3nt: TGTGCCAGCAGCTTAGTTCGGACCGCTAGCAATCAGCCCCAGCATTTT
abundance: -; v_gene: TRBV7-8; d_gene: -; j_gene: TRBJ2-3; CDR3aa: CASSPKGGGGQNTDTQYF; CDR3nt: TGTGCCAGCAGCCCTAAGGGGGGAGGTGGACAGAACACAGATACGCAGTATTTT
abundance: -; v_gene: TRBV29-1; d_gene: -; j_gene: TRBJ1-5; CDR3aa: CSVRAVGQPQHF; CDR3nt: TGCAGCGTTCGGGCGGTTGGACAGCCCCAGCATTTT
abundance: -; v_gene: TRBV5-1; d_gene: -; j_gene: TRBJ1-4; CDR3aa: CASSLTGEKLFF; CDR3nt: TGCGCCAGCAGCTTGACGGGTGAAAAACTGTTTTTT
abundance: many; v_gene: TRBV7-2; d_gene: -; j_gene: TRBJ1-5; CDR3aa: CASSPPGGTSNQPQHF; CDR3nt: TGTGCCAGCAGCCCCCCCGGGGGGACAAGCAATCAGCCCCAGCATTTT
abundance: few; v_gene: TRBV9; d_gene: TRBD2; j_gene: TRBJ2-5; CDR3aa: CASTRGGLYQETQYF; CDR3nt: TGTGCCAGCACCCGCGGGGGACTGTATCAAGAGACCCAGTACTTC
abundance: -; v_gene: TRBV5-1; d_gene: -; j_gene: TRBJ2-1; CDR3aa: CASSFRDFDPIEQFF; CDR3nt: TGCGCCAGCAGCTTTAGGGACTTCGACCCAATTGAGCAGTTCTTC
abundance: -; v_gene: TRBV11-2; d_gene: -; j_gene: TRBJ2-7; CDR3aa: CASSFSGYEQYF; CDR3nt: TGTGCCAGCAGCTTTTCGGGTTACGAGCAGTACTTC
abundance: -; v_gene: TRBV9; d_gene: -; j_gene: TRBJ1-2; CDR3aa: CASSVAGAGDGGYTF; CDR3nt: TGTGCCAGCAGCGTAGCGGGGGCAGGGGATGGGGGCTACACCTTC
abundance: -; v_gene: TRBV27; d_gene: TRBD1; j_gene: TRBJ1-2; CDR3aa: CASSLRQGYGYTF; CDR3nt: TGTGCCAGCAGTCTAAGACAGGGCTATGGCTACACCTTC
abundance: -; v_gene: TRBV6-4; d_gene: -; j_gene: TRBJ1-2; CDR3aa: CASSSSRVGGGYTF; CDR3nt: TGTGCCAGCAGCTCGTCCAGGGTGGGAGGTGGCTACACCTTC
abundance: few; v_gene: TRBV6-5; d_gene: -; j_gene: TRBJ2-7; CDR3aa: CASSKPDRYEQYF; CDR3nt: TGTGCCAGCAGTAAACCCGACCGATACGAGCAGTACTTC
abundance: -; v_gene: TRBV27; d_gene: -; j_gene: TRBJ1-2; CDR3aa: CASSPSGSYGYTF; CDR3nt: TGTGCCAGCAGTCCCAGCGGGAGTTATGGCTACACCTTC
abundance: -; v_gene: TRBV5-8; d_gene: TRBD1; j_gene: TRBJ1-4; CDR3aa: CASPNRGWGEKLFF; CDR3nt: TGTGCCAGCCCTAACAGGGGCTGGGGTGAAAAACTGTTTTTT
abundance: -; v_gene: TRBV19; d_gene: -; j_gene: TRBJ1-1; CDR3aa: CASIQQRVNTEAFF; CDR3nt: TGTGCCAGTATCCAACAGCGGGTGAACACTGAAGCTTTCTTT
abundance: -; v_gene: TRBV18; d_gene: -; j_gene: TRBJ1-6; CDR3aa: CASHASGSNSPLHF; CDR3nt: TGTGCCAGCCACGCGAGCGGCAGCAATTCACCCCTCCACTTT